Here is one TCR beta chain with its context. Trimming stripped 0 bases from V and 4 bases from J, with 8 bases between. CDR1 is SGHTA, CDR2 FQGNSA, per germline. CDR3 size: 14 residues. The assay was immunoSEQ multiplex PCR, and TCRdb's table has in-frame clones only and misses some. The sample includes hundreds of thousands of clones, around 90% of them seen just once. These data are taken from a study of blood T cell repertoires in COVID-19. The material sequenced was peripheral blood. The receptor's source is a young woman with COVID-19, enrolled during active disease. The chain carries TRBV7-2 and TRBJ2-3; no clear D gene. CDR3 sequence: CASSLAFIPDTQYF. For the CDR3, the DNA is TGTGCCAGCAGCTTAGCGTTTATCCCAGATACGCAGTATTTT.